One sample yielded the 4 T cell receptor beta chains listed below, sequenced in a study of OX40 agonist ivuxolimab in advanced cancers. Here immunoSEQ multiplex PCR was the method, and the copy in TCRdb shows in-frame clones only, minus some. The data show more than 25,000 clones, about 90% seen once. The material sequenced was CD4+ or CD8+ T cells sorted from blood, taken in a trial of the OX40 agonist ivuxolimab. The receptors derive from an adult with an advanced solid tumor such as melanoma, head and neck, liver or kidney cancer.

This clone has only one observation. This chain uses TRBV29-1 with TRBJ1-5; 8 nucleotides line up with TRBD1. The CDR3 is made up of 13 amino acids. Germline values: CDR1 SQVTM, CDR2 ANQGSEA. Trimming cost V 7 bases and J 6 bases; bases outside gene matches: 8. In nucleotides, the CDR3 is TGCAGCGCACGGACAGGGTCGGGTCAGCCCCAGCATTTT. This gives the protein CSARTGSGQPQHF.

The chain joins TRBV5-4 to TRBJ2-7; TRBD1 might be the D (5 bases). Looked up from germline, CDR1 is SGHNT and CDR2 is YYREEE (reference sequence). The CDR3 is made up of 12 amino acids. V was cut by 0 bases and J by 7 bases, with 8 bases left in between. The CDR3 loop reads CASSLDRLEQYF. The CDR3 DNA reads TGTGCCAGCAGCTTGGACAGGTTAGAGCAGTACTTC.

For the CDR3, the DNA is TGTGCCAGCAGCTTAGGCCAGGGGGCTGGAGATACGCAGTATTTT. Its translation: CASSLGQGAGDTQYF. The genes are TRBV7-9 and TRBJ2-3; 8 bases fit TRBD1. Looked up from germline, CDR1 is SEHNR and CDR2 is FQNEAQ (reference sequence). The CDR3 has 15 amino acids. Trimming removed 1 base from V and 5 bases from J; junction bases left unmatched: 5.

In its sample, this clone was seen a few times. The chain uses TRBV7-3 and TRBJ2-1; 13 nucleotides match TRBD2. The V and J ends lost 5 bases and 7 bases, in that order; junction bases with no gene match: 5. Germline CDR1 SGHTA, CDR2 FQGTGA. This CDR3 spans 15 amino acids. CDR3 protein: CASSLGLAGVNEQFF. CDR3 nucleotides: TGTGCCAGCAGCCTAGGACTAGCGGGAGTTAATGAGCAGTTCTTC. Full variable domain (remainder filled in from reference TRBV7-3 and TRBJ2-1): GAGVSQTPSNKVTEKGKYVELRCDPISGHTALYWYRQSLGQGPEFLIYFQGTGAADDSGLPNDRFFAVRPEGSVSTLKIQRTERGDSAVYLCASSLGLAGVNEQFFGPGTRLTVL.